Below, 20 T cell receptor beta chains from the same sample are listed, as sequenced in a study of T cells in Graves' hyperthyroidism and ophthalmopathy (dated by TCRdb to between 2018 and 2021). Libraries came from multiplex PCR. Sequenced using an Illumina HiSeq 2000. TCR beta CDR3 regions were amplified from RNA transcripts. A first-round RT-PCR of the TCR CDR3 used the HTBI primer set with the Qiagen OneStep RT-PCR kit. The raw public data were reprocessed by TCRdb itself: fastp quality trimming at Q25, MiXCR clonotype calling, in-frame beta chains only. Every entry covers one CDR3 protein and lists the most common genes and DNA from its rows. Counted in this sample were 350,000 or so distinct CDR3 sequences; 15% to 20% of them appeared once. Around 54% of the sample is taken by the ten largest. Source material: blood. The source is a woman aged 45-59 years with Graves' hyperthyroidism.

In this sample, this clonotype turned up many times. The chain has TRBV10-1 and TRBJ2-3; D perhaps matches TRBD1 (6 bases). The V and J ends lost 3 bases and 2 bases respectively, with 9 bases between them. The germline CDR1 and CDR2 sequences are WNHNN and SYGVQD (reference sequence). The CDR3 contains 14 residues. Written as DNA, the CDR3 is TGCGCCAGCAGTGATGGACAGCCCACAGATACGCAGTATTTT. This sequence encodes CASSDGQPTDTQYF.

This CDR3 is CASSPMAGTRQETQYF. CDR3 nucleotides: TGTGCCAGCTCACCAATGGCAGGGACAAGACAAGAGACCCAGTACTTC. The genes are TRBV18 and TRBJ2-5, with D maybe TRBD1 (6 bases). Germline CDR1 reads KGHSH; CDR2 reads LQKENI. The CDR3 is 16 amino acids. Trimming left V 2 bases short and J 2 bases short, with 15 bases between.

At least ten counts were recorded for this clonotype. The chain's CDR3 is CAWMEGYGYTF. The DNA for the CDR3 is TGTGCCTGGATGGAGGGCTATGGCTACACCTTC. The chain combines TRBV30 with TRBJ1-2; D is uncertain. The CDR3 runs to 11 residues. Deletions cut 4 bases from V and 4 bases from J, with 7 bases between. CDR1 and CDR2 (germline): GTSNPN, SVGIG (reference sequence).

This clonotype was recorded at least ten times. The chain is built from TRBV6-1 and TRBJ2-3, with a tentative D call TRBD2 (5 bases). V was trimmed by 4 bases and J by 1 base, leaving 12 bases between them. Germline V lookup: CDR1 MNHNS, CDR2 SASEGT. The CDR3 sequence is 15 residues long. Written as DNA, the CDR3 is TGTGCCAGCAGTGGGGTCTCCGGGGGCACAGATACGCAGTATTTT. Residues: CASSGVSGGTDTQYF.

J is TRBJ2-1 and V is TRBV29-1, with 9 nucleotides matching TRBD2. The V segment lost 6 bases and the J segment 10 bases; nucleotides outside the gene matches: 10. This CDR3 has 13 amino acids. From germline, CDR1 is SQVTM and CDR2 ANQGSEA. For the CDR3, the DNA is TGCAGCGTCCAAAAAATAGCGGGGGCAGAGCAGTTCTTC. It translates to CSVQKIAGAEQFF.

A few counts support this clonotype. The rearrangement uses TRBV20-1 and TRBJ2-3, with 14 bases that match TRBD2. CDR3 size: 19 residues. J gave up 4 bases and V 5 bases, and 17 bases lay outside the gene matches. Germline CDR1 is DFQATT and CDR2 is SNEGSKA (reference sequence). For the CDR3, the DNA is TGCAGTGCTTCCCTGCAGACTAGCGGGAGGGCCTCCTCCGCAGATACGCAGTATTTT. Encoded protein: CSASLQTSGRASSADTQYF.

This clonotype showed up just a few times. V is TRBV10-1 and J is TRBJ1-5, with D possibly being TRBD1 (6 bases). With 8 bases removed from V and 6 bases from J, the gap between germline ends came to 17 bases. Germline CDR1 and CDR2: WNHNN and SYGVQD (reference sequence). CDR3 length: 14 residues. CDR3 DNA: TGCGCCAGCCCACGGGACAATTCGGGTCAGCCCCAGCATTTT. It yields the protein CASPRDNSGQPQHF.

This clonotype was detected ten times or more. The chain combines TRBV7-8 with TRBJ2-7, with 9 bases matching TRBD2. CDR1 and CDR2 from the germline V gene are SGHVS and FQNEAQ. Trimming removed 1 base from V and 5 bases from J; junction bases left unmatched: 3. The CDR3 extends over 14 amino acids. The CDR3 bases are TGTGCCAGCAGCTTAGGGGGACTAGCTGACGAGCAGTACTTC. Encoded protein: CASSLGGLADEQYF.

This clonotype came up many times. The chain uses TRBV5-1 and TRBJ2-1; 7 bases line up with TRBD1. Trimming cost V 1 base and J 6 bases; bases outside gene matches: 13. Per the germline V gene, CDR1 is SGHRS and CDR2 is YFSETQ. The CDR3 is 17 residues long. The CDR3 protein is CASSLRRWDSRVNEQFF. In DNA, the CDR3 is TGCGCCAGCAGCTTGCGTCGATGGGACAGTCGGGTCAATGAGCAGTTCTTC.

A few counts support this clonotype. The chain is built from TRBV28 and TRBJ2-7; tentatively, D is TRBD2 (6 bases). Germline lookup yields CDR1 MDHEN and CDR2 SYDVKM. The CDR3 spans 14 residues. V gave up 2 bases and J gave up 3 bases, with 11 bases separating them. CDR3 amino acids: CASSLPRGFYEQYF. CDR3 DNA sequence: TGTGCCAGCAGTTTACCGCGGGGCTTCTACGAGCAGTACTTC.

The chain uses TRBV29-1 and TRBJ2-3; tentative D call: TRBD2 (6 bases). Trimming removed 7 bases at V and 2 bases at J, with 13 bases between. The CDR3 is made up of 13 amino acids. CDR1 is SQVTM and CDR2 is ANQGSEA in the germline V gene. The CDR3 loop is CSGRSGFTDTQYF. The CDR3 bases are TGCAGCGGGCGTAGCGGATTCACAGATACGCAGTATTTT.

The V and J genes are TRBV10-2 and TRBJ2-1; 13 positions match TRBD2. This CDR3 has 14 amino acids. Germline CDR1 is WSHSY and CDR2 is SAAADI. The ends lost 6 bases at V and 9 bases at J; junction bases unmatched: 5. CDR3 coding DNA: TGCGCCAGCAGCCGGACTAGCGGGAGTATTGAGCAGTTCTTC. This codes for CASSRTSGSIEQFF.

V and J are TRBV20-1 and TRBJ2-3; 7 bases fit TRBD2. This CDR3 region has 16 residues. Germline values: CDR1 DFQATT, CDR2 SNEGSKA (reference sequence). V lost 0 bases to trimming and J lost 3 bases; unmatched junction nucleotides: 9. The CDR3 bases are TGCAGTGCTAGAGAGGGAGGGGCGATCGGGACAGATACGCAGTATTTT. Translating gives CSAREGGAIGTDTQYF.

This clonotype was counted only a few times. V and J are TRBV10-3 and TRBJ1-6, with D possibly matching TRBD1 (5 bases). Trimming pared 4 bases from V and 8 bases from J, leaving 9 bases between. This CDR3 has 13 residues. Germline values: CDR1 ENHRY, CDR2 SYGVKD. CDR3 residues: CAISAQGDSPLHF. In DNA form, the CDR3 reads TGTGCCATCAGTGCTCAGGGTGATTCACCCCTCCACTTT.

The CDR3 sequence is CASSYSASGGYEQYV. The CDR3 DNA is TGTGCCAGCAGTTACTCTGCTAGCGGGGGTTACGAGCAGTACGTC. The chain recombines TRBV6-5 with TRBJ2-7, with 10 nucleotides matching TRBD2. With V trimmed by 0 bases and J by 4 bases, 3 bases remained unmatched. This CDR3 is built from 15 residues. Germline loops: CDR1 MNHEY, CDR2 SVGAGI.

This clonotype has a handful of counts. The CDR3 here is CSARGIETGGEKLFF. The CDR3, as DNA: TGCAGTGCTAGAGGTATTGAGACAGGCGGTGAAAAACTGTTTTTT. The rearrangement uses TRBV20-1 and TRBJ1-4; weak D call: TRBD1 (6 bases). Germline loops: CDR1 DFQATT, CDR2 SNEGSKA (reference sequence). The CDR3 totals 15 residues. V lost 1 base to trimming and J lost 7 bases, with 16 bases between them.

This clonotype was seen ten or more times. The chain combines TRBV5-5 with TRBJ2-7; 11 bases match TRBD2. V was pared by 3 bases and J by 6 bases, with 8 bases of the junction left unmatched. This CDR3 region has 15 residues. The germline gives CDR1 SGHKS, CDR2 YYEKEE (reference sequence). The CDR3 bases are TGTGCCAGCAGCTCCTTACTAGCGGGAGAGGGCGAGCAGTACTTC. This gives the protein CASSSLLAGEGEQYF.

This clonotype has a count of ten or more. V and J are TRBV7-6 and TRBJ1-4; D unresolved. The CDR3 sequence is 12 residues long. The germline V and J ends were trimmed by 5 bases and 4 bases, with 5 bases remaining between them. Per germline, CDR1 SGHVS and CDR2 FNYEAQ. Here the CDR3 DNA reads TGTGCCAGCAGCCAGCTTAATGAAAAACTGTTTTTT. It translates to CASSQLNEKLFF. The whole variable domain, filled in from reference TRBV7-6 and TRBJ1-4, reads GAGVSQSPRYKVTKRGQDVALRCDPISGHVSLYWYRQALGQGPEFLTYFNYEAQQDKSGLPNDRFSAERPEGSISTLTIQRTEQRDSAMYRCASSQLNEKLFFGSGTQLSVL.

The chain is built from TRBV11-1 and TRBJ2-7; the D gene is possibly TRBD1 (6 bases). The V and J ends lost 0 bases and 0 bases respectively, with 12 bases between them. The length of the CDR3 is 16 residues. The germline gives CDR1 SGHAT, CDR2 FQDESV (reference sequence). In DNA, the CDR3 is TGTGCCAGCAGCTTAGCTCTCCAGGGGAGCTCCTACGAGCAGTACTTC. This sequence encodes CASSLALQGSSYEQYF.

This clonotype has more than one count but fewer than ten. The CDR3 spells CASSYGTGGKMAQYF. In nucleotides, the CDR3 is TGTGCCAGCAGCTATGGGACAGGGGGAAAGATGGCGCAGTATTTT. V usage is TRBV7-9 and J usage is TRBJ2-3; 11 bases are shared with TRBD1. This CDR3 has 15 amino acids. CDR1 is SEHNR and CDR2 is FQNEAQ in the germline V gene (reference sequence). Trimming at V came to 4 bases and at J to 10 bases, leaving 10 bases not matched to a gene.